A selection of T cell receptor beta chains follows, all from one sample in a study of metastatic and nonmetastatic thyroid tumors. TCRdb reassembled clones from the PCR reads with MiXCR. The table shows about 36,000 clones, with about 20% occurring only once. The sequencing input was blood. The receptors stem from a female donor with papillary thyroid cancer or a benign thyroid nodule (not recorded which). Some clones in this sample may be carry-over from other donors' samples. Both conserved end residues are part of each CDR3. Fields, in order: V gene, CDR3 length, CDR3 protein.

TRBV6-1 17 CASSKLAVGSSYNEQFF
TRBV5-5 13 CASSLVPQGPQHF
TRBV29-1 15 CSVELSALSYNDQFF
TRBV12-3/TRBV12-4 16 CAISSPSTGPDTEAFF
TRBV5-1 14 CASSLVGQTYGYTF
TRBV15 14 CATRAGTGTYEQYF
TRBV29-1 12 CSVDGVGYGYTF
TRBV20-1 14 CSALTSGQGNTIYF
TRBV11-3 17 CASLPGTLAGDRNEQFF
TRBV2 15 CASSLGLEEYNEQFF
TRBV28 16 CASSSGGLHSNYGYTF
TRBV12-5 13 CASGSTLSGELFF
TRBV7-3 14 CASSLRGQGDTQYF
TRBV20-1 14 CSASSGRASDEQFF
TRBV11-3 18 CASSPGTGAGNPYNEQFF
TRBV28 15 CASRGHGDSNQPQHF
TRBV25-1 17 CASSETGGVPGANVLTF
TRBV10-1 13 CASSERDIGELFF
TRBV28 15 CASSAGTASFYGYTF
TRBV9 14 CASSVAYRGETQYF
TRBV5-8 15 CASTLDGTVLQPQHF
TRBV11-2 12 CASSLQTGELFF
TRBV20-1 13 CSAFRGPGTEAFF
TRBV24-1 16 CATSDLTGASTDTQYF
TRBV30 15 CAWSESGAGTDTQYF
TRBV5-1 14 CASSLTVGSHEQYF
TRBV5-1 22 CASSSPDRVAPKRDSGANVLTF
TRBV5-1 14 CASSYGTGSAEAFF
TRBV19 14 CAISTASGRDEQFF
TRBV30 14 CAWSETIGPYEQYF
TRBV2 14 CASSEEFGDQPQHF
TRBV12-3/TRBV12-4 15 CASSRVKTNTGELFF
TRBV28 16 CASSLWASGNTGELFF
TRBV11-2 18 CASSLGQGGAYSNQPQHF
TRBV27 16 CASSLSTAGSITEAFF
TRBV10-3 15 CASGGRDTLNYGYTF
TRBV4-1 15 CASSQEAQINQPQHF
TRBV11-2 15 CASSFGGTGGSPLHF
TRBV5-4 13 CASSVDRGTEAFF
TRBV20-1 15 CSGQRTGGSTDTQYF
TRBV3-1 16 CASSPQGTGQTGELFF
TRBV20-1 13 CSADGTSGYEQYF
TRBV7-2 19 CASSLVPSPRQATGETQYF
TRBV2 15 CASSDVPGYQETQYF
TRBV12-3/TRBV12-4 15 CASSWTGAWPGELFF
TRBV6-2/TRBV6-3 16 CASSYSSLRSGNTIYF
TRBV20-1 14 CSARARGPGNTIYF
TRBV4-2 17 CASSQEGREGRTDTQYF
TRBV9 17 CASSVVETGFQSDTQYF
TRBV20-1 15 CSARDLQGTNYGYTF
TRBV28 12 CASSLNRGSKFF
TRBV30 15 CAWSGTDLNTGDLFF